Shown below are 5 T cell receptor beta chains from a single sample sequenced in a study of Tregs in tolerant kidney transplant recipients. Produced via immunoSEQ multiplex PCR; TCRdb's table is partial and in-frame only. In total, the table holds approximately 52,000 clones. The source material was CD4+ T cells from blood, sampled before the transplant. The receptors here all came from a human donor who received a combined kidney and bone marrow transplant.

As regards this clone: With the read ending 3 residues before the CDR3 end, the germline J gene is used to fill in that end. The chain carries TRBV18 and TRBJ2-5; 7 bases agree with TRBD1. Germline CDR1 is KGHSH and CDR2 is LQKENI. With 3 bases clipped from V and 7 bases from J, the junction kept 8 bases outside the gene matches. The CDR3 totals 14 residues. The CDR3 spells CASSPTGPPGTQYF. Incomplete CDR3 DNA: TGTGCCAGCTCACCGACAGGGCCCCCAGGGACC.

About this clone itself: With the read ending 3 residues before the CDR3 end, the germline J gene is used to fill in that end. The chain carries TRBV7-7 and TRBJ2-1, with 10 bases fitting TRBD2. In germline, CDR1 is SSHAT, CDR2 FNYEAQ (reference sequence). The V gene end was trimmed by 5 bases and the J gene end by 6 bases; junction bases not matched to a gene: 7. This CDR3 has 15 residues. The CDR3 DNA, read in part, is TGTGCCAGCAGCCTGGGGACTAGCGAGGCCAATGAG. Encoded protein: CASSLGTSEANE. Given in full, the CDR3 is CASSLGTSEANEQFF.

A remark on this clone: Read data end 3 residues before the CDR3 end; the end is taken from the germline J gene. The chain joins TRBV7-2 to TRBJ2-7, with 7 bases identical to TRBD1. CDR3 length: 12 amino acids. CDR1 and CDR2 (germline): SGHTA, FQGNSA. V was pared by 7 bases and J by 5 bases, with 5 bases of the junction left unmatched. The covered CDR3 bases are TGTGCCAGCAAGACAAGGGGGCACGAG. Protein product: CASKTRGHE. In full, the CDR3 reads CASKTRGHEQYF.

Worth noting for this clone: The read gets to within 3 residues of the CDR3 end, and the germline J gene fills in the rest. The chain carries TRBV20-1 and TRBJ2-1; D unclear. Trimming pared 3 bases from V and 9 bases from J, leaving 9 bases between. Per germline, CDR1 DFQATT and CDR2 SNEGSKA (reference sequence). The CDR3 runs to 11 residues. The CDR3 bases that were read are TGCAGTGCTAGTAGCAGAGCTGAG. Amino acids: CSASSRAE. The CDR3, in full, reads CSASSRAEQFF.

Comments on this clone: The sequence runs out 3 residues before the end of the CDR3; the remainder is reconstructed from the germline J gene. The V call is TRBV6-4, the J call TRBJ2-3, with D possibly TRBD2 on 6 matching bases. V dropped 2 bases and J dropped 6 bases, with 9 bases sitting between them. Germline V lookup: CDR1 MRHNA, CDR2 SNTAGT. This CDR3 contains 13 residues. This CDR3 is CASSDGAGDTQYF. Partial CDR3 DNA: TGTGCCAGCAGTGACGGGGCGGGGGATACG.